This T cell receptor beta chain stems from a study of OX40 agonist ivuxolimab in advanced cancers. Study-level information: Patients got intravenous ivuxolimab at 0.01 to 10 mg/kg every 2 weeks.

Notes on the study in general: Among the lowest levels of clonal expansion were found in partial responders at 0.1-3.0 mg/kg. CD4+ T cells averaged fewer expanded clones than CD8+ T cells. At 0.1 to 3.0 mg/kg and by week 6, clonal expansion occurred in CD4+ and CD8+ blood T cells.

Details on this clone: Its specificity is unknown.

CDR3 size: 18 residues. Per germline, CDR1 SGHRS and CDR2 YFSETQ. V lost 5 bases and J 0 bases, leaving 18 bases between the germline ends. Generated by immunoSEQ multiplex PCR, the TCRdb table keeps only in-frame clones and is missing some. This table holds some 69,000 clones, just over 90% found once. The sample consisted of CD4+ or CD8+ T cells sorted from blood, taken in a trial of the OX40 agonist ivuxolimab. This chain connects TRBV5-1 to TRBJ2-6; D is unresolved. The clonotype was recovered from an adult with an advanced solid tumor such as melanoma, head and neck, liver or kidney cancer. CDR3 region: CASSPGVGASSGANVLTF. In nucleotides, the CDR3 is TGCGCCAGCAGTCCTGGTGTAGGCGCGTCCTCTGGGGCCAACGTCCTGACTTTC.